The rows below give T cell receptor beta chains drawn from one sample of a study of T-cell reconstitution after alpha-beta-depleted transplantation in children. TCRdb recomputed calls from the PCR reads with MiXCR, one row per CDR3 protein. The sample includes more than 200,000 distinct CDR3 sequences, about 23% of them seen just once. Sample: PBMCs, taken before TCRalphabeta/CD19-depleted stem cell transplant. The receptors derive from a girl aged 2 to 10 with Fanconi anemia, due to receive a stem cell transplant. The CDR3 runs from the conserved cysteine through the conserved F or W. D genes are given only for firm matches. The size of a clone is reported for some rows only, either as once, few or many, or as a class for expanded clones.

v_call	d_call	clone_size	cdr3_length	j_call	cdr3_nt	cdr3_aa
TRBV7-9	NA	many	16	TRBJ1-4	TGTGCCAGCAGCCTTCGCCCGCTCACAACTAATGAAAAACTGTTTTTT	CASSLRPLTTNEKLFF
TRBV29-1	NA	NA	16	TRBJ2-1	TGCAGCGTTGTTTATCTTTTGGAGGGAAATCGGAATGAGCAGTTCTTC	CSVVYLLEGNRNEQFF
TRBV27	TRBD2	few	15	TRBJ2-1	TGTGCCAGCAGTTCACCGGGACTAGCTAACAATGAGCAGTTCTTC	CASSSPGLANNEQFF
TRBV18	NA	NA	15	TRBJ2-5	TGTGCCAGCTCGATCGAGGGGTTGTACCAAGAGACCCAGTACTTC	CASSIEGLYQETQYF
TRBV28	NA	few	14	TRBJ2-3	TGTGCCAGCAGTTTAGCTCGAAGCACAGATACGCAGTATTTT	CASSLARSTDTQYF
TRBV29-1	NA	few	16	TRBJ1-6	TGCAGCGTTGGGCTGTGGCGGAGAGCTGATAATTCACCCCTCCACTTT	CSVGLWRRADNSPLHF
TRBV25-1	TRBD1	NA	15	TRBJ2-5	TGTGCCAGCAGTGATCCGGGACAGGGGCAAGAGACCCAGTACTTC	CASSDPGQGQETQYF
TRBV29-1	TRBD2	many	14	TRBJ2-3	TGCAGCGCCGGGACTAGGGGAGACACAGATACGCAGTATTTT	CSAGTRGDTDTQYF
TRBV5-1	TRBD2	NA	16	TRBJ2-1	TGCGCCAGCAGCCTTGCCTCCGGGAGGGCCTACAATGAGCAGTTCTTC	CASSLASGRAYNEQFF
TRBV20-1	NA	many	13	TRBJ2-1	TGCAGTGCTAGAGATGGGCCGCGCCTTGAGCAGTTCTTC	CSARDGPRLEQFF
TRBV7-6	TRBD2	many	22	TRBJ2-3	TGTGCCAGCAGCTTACCGTCCTCGGAGGTGCCGTCTAGCGGGAGGGCCACAGATACGCAGTATTTT	CASSLPSSEVPSSGRATDTQYF
TRBV28	TRBD1	NA	13	TRBJ2-1	TGTGCCAGCACCCGGACAGGGTTCAATGAGCAGTTCTTC	CASTRTGFNEQFF
TRBV4-2	NA	many	16	TRBJ2-2	TGTGCCAGCAGCCAGGGTAGGGCAGGGAACACCGGGGAGCTGTTTTTT	CASSQGRAGNTGELFF
TRBV21-1	NA	few	19	TRBJ1-1	TGTGCCAGCAGCAAAGAAATTGGTTTTATGGGACATAAGAACACTGAAGCTTTCTTT	CASSKEIGFMGHKNTEAFF
TRBV7-2	NA	NA	12	TRBJ1-1	TGTGCCAGCAGCCCCCGGGCCCCTGAAGCTTTCTTT	CASSPRAPEAFF
TRBV27	NA	many	13	TRBJ2-7	TGTGCCAGCAGTCCCTCCGGACCCTACGAGCAGTACTTC	CASSPSGPYEQYF